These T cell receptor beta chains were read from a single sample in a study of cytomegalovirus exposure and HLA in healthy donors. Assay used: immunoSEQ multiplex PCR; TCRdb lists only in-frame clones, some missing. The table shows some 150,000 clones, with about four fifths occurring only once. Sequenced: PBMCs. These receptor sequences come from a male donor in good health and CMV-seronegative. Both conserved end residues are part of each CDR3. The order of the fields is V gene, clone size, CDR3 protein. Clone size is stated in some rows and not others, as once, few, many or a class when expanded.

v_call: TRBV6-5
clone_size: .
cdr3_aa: CASSYYGTTSYEQYF

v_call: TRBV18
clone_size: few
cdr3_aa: CASSPTGQSDLTNEKLFF

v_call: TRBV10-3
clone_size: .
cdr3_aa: CAISESTTGGAETQYF

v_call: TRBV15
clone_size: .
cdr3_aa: CATSRGAGVPVDTQYF

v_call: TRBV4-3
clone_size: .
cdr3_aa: CASSHNRVGELFF

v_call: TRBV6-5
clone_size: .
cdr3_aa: CASSYSGRETQYF

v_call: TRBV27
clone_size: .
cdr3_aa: CASSLYPGADGEQFF

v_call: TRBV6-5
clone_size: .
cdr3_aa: CASTQTAGNQPQHF

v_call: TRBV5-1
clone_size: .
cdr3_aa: CASSRTRLETQYF

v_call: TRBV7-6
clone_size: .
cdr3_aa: CASSLAGLQEPQYF

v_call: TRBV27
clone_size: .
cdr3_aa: CASSSLTGGNNSPLHF

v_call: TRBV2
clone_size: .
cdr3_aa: CASSERESRAGDSPLHF

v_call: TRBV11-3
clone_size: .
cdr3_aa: CASSLARNSPLHF

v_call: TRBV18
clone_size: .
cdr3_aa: CASSGLAAADTQYF

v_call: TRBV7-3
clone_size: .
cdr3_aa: CASSLYIGGSGNTIYF

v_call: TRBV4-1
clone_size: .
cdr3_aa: CASSQEAMNTEAFF

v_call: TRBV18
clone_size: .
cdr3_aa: CASSPYGQIEKLFF

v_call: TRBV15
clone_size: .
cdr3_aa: CATSTLEGVTNEKLFF

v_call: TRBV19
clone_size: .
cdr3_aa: CASSLGLGDSSAYEQYF

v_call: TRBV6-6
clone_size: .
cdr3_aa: CASSYSLRGTQHF

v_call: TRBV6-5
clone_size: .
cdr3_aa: CASSYSDSSNQPQHF

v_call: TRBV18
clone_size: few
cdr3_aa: CASSPPGREKLFF

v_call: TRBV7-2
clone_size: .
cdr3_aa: CASSLISNQPQHF

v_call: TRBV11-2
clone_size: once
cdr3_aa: CASSLGSSSYEQYF

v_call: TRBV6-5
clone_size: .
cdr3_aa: CASRTRLVDGYTF

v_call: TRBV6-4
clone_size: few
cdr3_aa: CASSDSSSTDTQYF

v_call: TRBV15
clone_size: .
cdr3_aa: CATSRDRDTYEQYF

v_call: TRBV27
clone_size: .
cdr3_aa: CASTGGRGYTF

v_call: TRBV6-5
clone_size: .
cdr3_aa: CASSLVGQGAWEQYF

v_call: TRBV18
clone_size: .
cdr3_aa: CASSLFTASGDEKLFF

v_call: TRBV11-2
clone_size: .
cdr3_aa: CASSLGNTDTQYF

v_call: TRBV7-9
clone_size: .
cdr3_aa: CASSLPGWTGELFF

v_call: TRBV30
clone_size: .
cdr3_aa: CAWGPPPDTQYF

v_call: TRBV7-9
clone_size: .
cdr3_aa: CASSSEDRGKTYEQYF

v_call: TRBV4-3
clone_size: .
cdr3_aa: CASSQGGPGRNNEKLFF

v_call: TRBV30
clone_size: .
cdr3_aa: CAWSVLGRGTRYGYTF

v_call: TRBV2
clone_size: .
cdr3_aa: CASSTGPQYSPLHF

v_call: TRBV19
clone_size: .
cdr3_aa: CASSTVGFAGGPNEQFF

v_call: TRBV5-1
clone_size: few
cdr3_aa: CASSFTGETGELFF

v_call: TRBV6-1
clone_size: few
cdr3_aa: CASSIGQGSHEQYF

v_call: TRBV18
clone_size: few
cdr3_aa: CASSVRGAYEQYF

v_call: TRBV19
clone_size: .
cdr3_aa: CASASSNQPQHF

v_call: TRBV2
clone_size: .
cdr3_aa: CASSITGGYDTGELFF

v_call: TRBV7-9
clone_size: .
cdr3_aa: CASSLNQDGYTF

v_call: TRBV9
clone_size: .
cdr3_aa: CASSVGRGSYEQYF

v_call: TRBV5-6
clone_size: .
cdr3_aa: CASSLGDRTFAEAFF

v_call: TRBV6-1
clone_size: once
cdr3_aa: CASSEASAAQETQYF

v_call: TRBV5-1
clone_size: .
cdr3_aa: CASSLGQGDEKLFF

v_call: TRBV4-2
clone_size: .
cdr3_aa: CASSQDPGLGYGYTF

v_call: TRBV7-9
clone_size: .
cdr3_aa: CASSRQGGANQPQHF

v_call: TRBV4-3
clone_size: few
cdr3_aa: CASSQARGTGGDGYTF

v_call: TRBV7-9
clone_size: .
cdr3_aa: CASSFDSRRDTQYF

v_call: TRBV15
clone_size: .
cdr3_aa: CATSRGQGAWNSPLHF